Each of the 25 T cell receptor beta chains below was sequenced from the same sample in a study of T-cell reconstitution after alpha-beta-depleted transplantation in children. Using unique molecular identifiers, the investigators prepared the TCRbeta library. TCRdb reanalysed the PCR reads using MiXCR and keeps one entry per CDR3 protein. The sample holds roughly 300,000 distinct CDR3 sequences; about 9.9% are singletons and the top ten take 20% to 25%. Sequenced material: peripheral blood, taken 180 days after TCRalphabeta/CD19-depleted stem cell transplant. The receptors here all came from a male patient under 10 years old who had a stem cell transplant for chronic granulomatous disease, so the T cells may come from the graft donor.

At least ten counts were recorded for this clonotype. The J gene is TRBJ2-1, the V gene TRBV20-1, with 14 positions matching TRBD2. In germline, CDR1 is DFQATT, CDR2 SNEGSKA (reference sequence). V shed 3 bases, J shed 4 bases, and the junction held 2 bases outside the gene matches. This CDR3 contains 15 residues. CDR3 residues: CSARGTSGSYNEQFF. The CDR3 DNA reads TGCAGTGCTAGGGGGACTAGCGGGAGTTACAATGAGCAGTTCTTC.

In this sample, this clonotype turned up many times. This chain connects TRBV30 to TRBJ2-7; D perhaps matches TRBD1 (5 bases). V was trimmed by 3 bases and J by 2 bases, leaving 11 bases between them. CDR3 length: 13 residues. Germline CDR1 is GTSNPN and CDR2 is SVGIG (reference sequence). CDR3 sequence: CAWSPLRAYEQYF. The CDR3 bases are TGTGCCTGGAGCCCGCTCAGGGCCTACGAGCAGTACTTC. Supplemented by reference TRBV30 and TRBJ2-7, the full variable domain reads SQTIHQWPATLVQPVGSPLSLECTVEGTSNPNLYWYRQAAGRGLQLLFYSVGIGQISSEVPQNLSASRPQDRQFILSSKKLLLSDSGFYLCAWSPLRAYEQYFGPGTRLTVT.

In its sample, this clonotype was seen many times. The rearrangement joins TRBV7-2 to TRBJ1-1, with no clear D. Germline V gene sequence: CDR1 SGHTA, CDR2 FQGNSA. This CDR3 has 13 residues. The V end lost 1 base, the J end lost 11 bases, and 14 bases lay between the germline ends. Here the CDR3 DNA reads TGTGCCAGCAGCTTAGATATAGGTACCGTCGCTTTCTTT. Amino acids: CASSLDIGTVAFF.

This clonotype was recorded at least ten times. The V and J genes are TRBV11-2 and TRBJ2-3; 7 nucleotides match TRBD2. The CDR3 runs 18 residues. Trimming took 3 bases from V and 5 from J; bases not matched to a gene: 17. From germline, CDR1 is SGHAT and CDR2 FQNNGV. The CDR3 here is CASSFLTIAGGQGDTQYF. The CDR3 nucleotides are TGTGCCAGCAGCTTCCTGACTATAGCGGGCGGGCAGGGAGATACGCAGTATTTT.

The chain has TRBV11-1 and TRBJ2-5, with 10 bases that match TRBD1. The germline V gene encodes CDR1 SGHAT and CDR2 FQDESV (reference sequence). Trimming removed 4 bases from V and 5 bases from J; junction bases left unmatched: 7. The CDR3 length is 15 residues. The CDR3 DNA sequence: TGTGCCAGCAGCTACCGGGACAGGGGTATGGAGACCCAGTACTTC. Its protein product is CASSYRDRGMETQYF.

This clonotype was counted ten times or more. The chain joins TRBV15 to TRBJ2-3; D is unclear. The CDR3 has 13 residues. V lost 1 base and J 4 bases, leaving 6 bases between the germline ends. Germline CDR1 reads LNHNV; CDR2 reads YYDKDF (reference sequence). The CDR3 region is CATSRGGADTQYF. Written as DNA, the CDR3 is TGTGCCACCAGCAGAGGTGGCGCAGATACGCAGTATTTT.

The CDR3 protein is CATQRESTDTQYF. For the CDR3, the DNA is TGTGCCACCCAGCGGGAGAGTACAGATACGCAGTATTTT. The chain employs TRBV24-1 and TRBJ2-3, with 8 nucleotides matching TRBD2. Germline CDR1 and CDR2: KGHDR and SFDVKD. J lost 3 bases, V lost 9 bases, and 4 bases had no gene match. The CDR3 is made up of 13 amino acids.

The sample holds one count of this clonotype. The CDR3 nucleotides are TGTGCCAGTAGTATAGGAAGGTCCGGGACTAGCGGGAGGTCGAGCCAAGAGACCCAGTACTTC. Encoded protein: CASSIGRSGTSGRSSQETQYF. V gene TRBV19 combines with J gene TRBJ2-5; 15 nucleotides line up with TRBD2. The CDR3 is made up of 21 amino acids. Germline loops: CDR1 LNHDA, CDR2 SQIVND (reference sequence). Unmatched junction bases numbered 13, after V lost 1 base and J lost 1 base.

The sample holds many counts of this clonotype. The chain is built from TRBV24-1 and TRBJ2-5, with 9 bases that match TRBD1. After removal of 8 bases from V and 1 base from J, the junction contained 4 bases not matched to a gene. Germline values: CDR1 KGHDR, CDR2 SFDVKD. The CDR3 is 14 residues long. In nucleotides, the CDR3 is TGTGCCACCAACAAGGACAGGGGCCAAGAGACCCAGTACTTC. Its translation: CATNKDRGQETQYF.

This clonotype was detected ten times or more. The rearrangement links TRBV12-3 or TRBV12-4 to TRBJ2-3; D uncertain. This CDR3 is built from 13 residues. V was shortened by 6 bases and J by 0 bases, with 7 bases between the two germline ends. This CDR3 reads CASRLGSTDTQYF. Here the CDR3 DNA reads TGTGCCAGCAGACTGGGTAGCACAGATACGCAGTATTTT.

This clonotype has ten or more counts. CDR3 in amino acids: CSADSQNTGELFF. CDR3 DNA: TGCAGTGCCGACAGCCAGAACACCGGGGAGCTGTTTTTT. The chain is built from TRBV20-1 and TRBJ2-2, with D possibly being TRBD1 (5 bases). The CDR3 is made up of 13 amino acids. V lost 6 bases, J lost 1 base, and 9 bases lay in between. CDR1 is DFQATT and CDR2 is SNEGSKA in the germline V gene (reference sequence).

This clonotype was detected many times. The chain combines TRBV15 with TRBJ2-1; perhaps TRBD2 as D (6 bases). The CDR3 is made up of 16 amino acids. The germline V gene encodes CDR1 LNHNV and CDR2 YYDKDF (reference sequence). The V gene lost 0 bases and the J gene lost 1 base, with 10 bases spanning the gap. In DNA form, the CDR3 reads TGTGCCACCAGCAGAGATTCGGGACTTTCCTACAATGAGCAGTTCTTC. Protein: CATSRDSGLSYNEQFF. Full variable domain (outside the CDR3, taken from reference TRBV15 and TRBJ2-1): DAMVIQNPRYQVTQFGKPVTLSCSQTLNHNVMYWYQQKSSQAPKLLFHYYDKDFNNEADTPDNFQSRRPNTSFCFLDIRSPGLGDTAMYLCATSRDSGLSYNEQFFGPGTRLTVL.

Regarding this clonotype: A much larger clone is a single base away; this may be a read error. V usage is TRBV28 and J usage is TRBJ2-5; 8 positions agree with TRBD1. Germline V lookup: CDR1 MDHEN, CDR2 SYDVKM. This CDR3 is built from 15 residues. J was trimmed by 4 bases and V by 4 bases; bases with no gene match: 8. The CDR3 protein is CASSCRQGAGETQYF. The CDR3 DNA reads as TGTGCCAGCAGTTGTAGGCAGGGGGCGGGAGAGACCCAGTACTTC.

This clonotype was seen at least ten times. The V call is TRBV28, the J call TRBJ2-3, with no clear D. The CDR3 is 16 residues long. V was pared by 3 bases and J by 0 bases, with 13 bases between. CDR1 and CDR2 (germline): MDHEN, SYDVKM. The CDR3: CASSFRGIPSTDTQYF. The CDR3 DNA is TGTGCCAGCAGTTTCCGTGGAATACCTAGCACAGATACGCAGTATTTT.

The chain combines TRBV12-3 or TRBV12-4 with TRBJ1-4; D is perhaps TRBD1 (5 bases). V lost 6 bases and J 8 bases, leaving 22 bases between the germline ends. CDR3 length equals 16 residues. The CDR3 nucleotides read TGTGCCAGCAGGATGGATGACGGGCAGGGAGCGGAAAAACTGTTTTTT. Translating gives CASRMDDGQGAEKLFF.

This clonotype was seen many times. The chain links TRBV7-9 to TRBJ2-5, with D tentatively TRBD2 (6 bases). CDR3 size: 15 residues. Trimming removed 5 bases from V and 5 bases from J, with 18 bases in between. The germline V gene has CDR1 SEHNR and CDR2 FQNEAQ (reference sequence). CDR3 protein: CASSGPGTLGETQYF. The CDR3 DNA sequence: TGTGCCAGCAGCGGGCCCGGGACTCTAGGGGAGACCCAGTACTTC.

Many counts were recorded for this clonotype. This rearrangement joins TRBV7-9 to TRBJ2-7, with a tentative D call TRBD1 (5 bases). Germline CDR1 reads SEHNR; CDR2 reads FQNEAQ (reference sequence). Trimming left V 7 bases short and J 5 bases short, with 15 bases between. The CDR3 consists of 13 residues. The CDR3 spells CASNHGADHEQYF. CDR3 DNA sequence: TGTGCCAGCAACCATGGGGCAGACCACGAGCAGTACTTC.

J is TRBJ1-1 and V is TRBV18, with a weak D call TRBD1 (6 bases). Germline CDR1 reads KGHSH; CDR2 reads LQKENI. Trimming took 6 bases from V and 7 from J, leaving 15 bases between them. The CDR3 totals 13 residues. The CDR3 DNA sequence: TGTGCCAGCTCGCTCTTCGACAGGAGTGAAGCTTTCTTT. Protein: CASSLFDRSEAFF.

As regards this clonotype: Being one base from a much bigger clone, this may be a read error. This chain connects TRBV20-1 to TRBJ2-7; 7 nucleotides line up with TRBD1. The germline gives CDR1 DFQATT, CDR2 SNEGSKA (reference sequence). The CDR3 has 13 residues. The CDR3 protein is CSASQGLSYEQSF. CDR3 DNA sequence: TGCAGTGCTTCACAGGGGTTGTCCTACGAGCAGTCCTTC.

Ten or more counts support this clonotype. The chain joins TRBV29-1 to TRBJ2-2; D could derive from TRBD1 or TRBD2 (5 bases each). CDR1 is SQVTM, CDR2 ANQGSEA, per germline. Trimming took off 7 bases at V and 6 bases at J, with 21 bases between the two ends. This CDR3 spans 15 amino acids. The CDR3 sequence: CSAVDRGSGAGELFF. CDR3 coding DNA: TGCAGCGCTGTGGACCGGGGCTCCGGGGCCGGGGAGCTGTTTTTT.

This clonotype has more than one count but fewer than ten. The V gene is TRBV11-1, the J gene TRBJ2-1; D might be TRBD2 (5 bases). Germline assignment: CDR1 SGHAT and CDR2 FQDESV (reference sequence). V gave up 5 bases and J gave up 0 bases, with 23 bases separating them. The CDR3 is 19 residues long. CDR3 coding DNA: TGTGCCAGCAGCCGTACCGCCCGGTGGTATAGCGTCTCCTACAATGAGCAGTTCTTC. Translating gives CASSRTARWYSVSYNEQFF.

In DNA form, the CDR3 reads TGTGCCAGCAGGAAGTCGGGAGTGAGGAATGAGCAGTTCTTC. Translated: CASRKSGVRNEQFF. This rearrangement joins TRBV12-3 or TRBV12-4 to TRBJ2-1; D may be TRBD2 (6 bases). The ends were cut back, 6 bases at V and 7 bases at J, with 16 bases in the middle. This CDR3 region has 14 residues.

This clonotype was seen many times. The rearrangement joins TRBV12-3 or TRBV12-4 to TRBJ2-1; tentatively, D is TRBD2 (6 bases). The CDR3 contains 15 residues. V lost 1 base, J lost 4 bases, and 11 bases lay in between. The chain's CDR3 is CASSLGDSSYNEQFF. CDR3 bases: TGTGCCAGCAGTTTAGGGGACTCATCGTACAATGAGCAGTTCTTC.

This clonotype was counted at least ten times. The V and J genes are TRBV9 and TRBJ2-7; D remains ambiguous. V was pared by 0 bases and J by 0 bases, with 10 bases between. CDR1 SGDLS and CDR2 YYNGEE come from the germline V gene. There are 15 residues in the CDR3. CDR3: CASSVEPGGSYEQYF. The CDR3 DNA sequence: TGTGCCAGCAGCGTAGAGCCAGGTGGCTCCTACGAGCAGTACTTC.

This clonotype was observed many times. The V gene is TRBV7-8, the J gene TRBJ2-2; 7 nucleotides align to TRBD1. The CDR3 sequence is 15 residues long. Per germline, CDR1 SGHVS and CDR2 FQNEAQ. With 5 bases clipped from V and 7 bases from J, the junction kept 10 bases outside the gene matches. CDR3 DNA sequence: TGTGCCAGCAGCCTGACAGGGAAAGATATCGGGGAGCTGTTTTTT. Protein: CASSLTGKDIGELFF.